Detailed here is one TCR beta chain. The length of the CDR3 is 16 residues. J lost 4 bases, V lost 0 bases, and 7 bases had no gene match. Germline CDR1 reads SGHAT; CDR2 reads FQNNGV. The data derive from a study of blood T cells in healthy people across ages. Background on the study: Template switching picked up about one barcoded beta molecule for each two T cells.

A J-beta primer mix and a sample-barcoded 5' primer were used in a second PCR of roughly 6 to 12 cycles. TCRdb itself ran the 5' RACE reads through MiXCR, one entry per CDR3 protein. The repertoire holds around 710,000 distinct CDR3 sequences, with 40% to 45% as singletons. V usage is TRBV11-2 and J usage is TRBJ2-5, with 8 nucleotides matching TRBD1. Sample: blood. The TCR sequence derives from a woman in her sixties or seventies in good health. The CDR3 region has the DNA TGTGCCAGCAGCTTAGACTTGACAGGGGCGGGAGAGACCCAGTACTTC. Its protein product is CASSLDLTGAGETQYF.